This T cell receptor (beta chain) was obtained from a study of glioma-infiltrating T cells after dendritic cell vaccination. The method was immunoSEQ multiplex PCR; TCRdb's version includes in-frame clones alone and lacks a portion of them. This sample yields 80,000 to 100,000 clones, of which roughly three quarters are seen a single time; under 7% belongs to the top ten. This CDR3 contains 14 residues. The germline gives CDR1 SGDLS, CDR2 YYNGEE. Trimming took 3 bases from V and 2 from J, leaving 11 bases between them. This sequence originates from a human donor with glioblastoma. The sample here was blood, taken before dendritic cell vaccination. V gene TRBV9 combines with J gene TRBJ1-1; D unclear. The CDR3 spells CASSGHPGNTEAFF. In nucleotides, the CDR3 is TGTGCCAGCAGCGGCCACCCTGGCAACACTGAAGCTTTCTTT.